This T cell receptor beta chain came from a study of blood T cell repertoires in COVID-19. Looking at the study overall: Acute and convalescent COVID-19 samples came from the United States, Italy and Spain. From T cells, B-cell-depleted T cells, or PBMCs came the material, which was cDNA or gDNA.

The Seattle patients, enrolled during active infection, were followed longitudinally. Authors' data handling: Estimation of nucleated cell counts was performed using reference gene primer amplification. Some clones are missing from TCRdb's copy, which holds only in-frame ones; the method was immunoSEQ multiplex PCR. V and J calls plus clone size are reproduced from that table; the DNA served to infer D and trimming. Of approximately 210,000 clones listed, around 85% are singletons. The germline CDR1 and CDR2 sequences are SGHRS and YFSETQ. There are 17 residues in the CDR3. The trim removed 0 bases at V and 5 bases at J, leaving 9 bases unmatched.

The chain couples TRBV5-1 to TRBJ2-1, with TRBD1 matching 9 bases. This sequence was found in a man aged 60 to 69 with COVID-19, enrolled during active disease. What was sequenced was peripheral blood. CDR3: CASSLAFGTGRDNEQFF. In DNA, the CDR3 is TGCGCCAGCAGCTTGGCCTTCGGGACAGGGAGAGACAATGAGCAGTTCTTC.